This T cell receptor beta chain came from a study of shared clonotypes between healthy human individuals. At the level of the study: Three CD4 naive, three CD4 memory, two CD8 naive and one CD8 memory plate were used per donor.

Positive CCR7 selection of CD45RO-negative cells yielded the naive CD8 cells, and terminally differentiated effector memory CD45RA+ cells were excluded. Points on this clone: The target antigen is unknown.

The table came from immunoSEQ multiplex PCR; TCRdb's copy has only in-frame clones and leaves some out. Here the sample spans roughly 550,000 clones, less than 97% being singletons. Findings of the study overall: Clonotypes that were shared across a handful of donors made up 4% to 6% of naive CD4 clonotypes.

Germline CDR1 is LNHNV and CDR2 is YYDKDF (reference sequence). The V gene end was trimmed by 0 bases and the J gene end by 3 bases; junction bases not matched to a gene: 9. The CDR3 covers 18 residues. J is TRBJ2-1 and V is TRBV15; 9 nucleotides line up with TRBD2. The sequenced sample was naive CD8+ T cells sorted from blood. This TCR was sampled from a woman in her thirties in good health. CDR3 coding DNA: TGTGCCACCAGCAGAGATGGTGGTAGCGGGAGCCTCTACAATGAGCAGTTCTTC. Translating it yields CATSRDGGSGSLYNEQFF.